This is a list of T cell receptor beta chains from one sample in a study of shared clonotypes between healthy human individuals. Sequencing used immunoSEQ multiplex PCR; TCRdb keeps in-frame clones, though not all of them. The sample shows 2 million to 2.5 million clones, nearly 97% of them seen only once. Sequenced input: naive CD4+ T cells sorted from blood. The receptor set was obtained from a man aged 18-30 years in good health. Both conserved end residues are trimmed from each CDR3.

j_gene,v_gene,CDR3aa
TRBJ2-5,TRBV5-1,ASYREGTGGTQY
TRBJ1-3,TRBV5-1,ASSNGFTGNTIY
TRBJ1-6,TRBV30,AWGEGSPLH
TRBJ1-2,TRBV6-6,ASSPGPVGGYT
TRBJ1-2,TRBV28,ASSSQTGIYGYT
TRBJ2-3,TRBV7-9,ASSLVGSPYTDTQY
TRBJ1-6,TRBV6-5,ASMGRTNSPLH
TRBJ2-7,TRBV7-2,ASSGTGTLHEQY
TRBJ2-1,TRBV6-4,ATFEGFSYNEQF
TRBJ1-3,TRBV7-9,ASSWTGSSGNTIY
TRBJ2-6,TRBV5-4,ASSLVGSGANVLT
TRBJ2-3,TRBV30,AWGSQDTQY
TRBJ2-6,TRBV18,ASSPPGQGISGANVLT
TRBJ1-2,TRBV5-6,ASSLRGAGNYGYT
TRBJ1-4,TRBV6-1,ASSGPEVGEEKLF
TRBJ2-7,TRBV2,ASTTRFPPYEQY
TRBJ2-4,TRBV5-6,ASSLDGSGKNIQY
TRBJ1-5,TRBV6-5,ASSSLTGSNQPQH
TRBJ2-3,TRBV27,ATLTRVGTDTQY
TRBJ2-7,TRBV11-2,ASSFRQGAVEQY
TRBJ2-7,TRBV15,ATSRATSGRPYEQY
TRBJ1-2,TRBV28,ASTPRSMAGYT
TRBJ1-4,TRBV7-2,ASSSFGGEKLF
TRBJ2-7,TRBV5-6,ASSLATNYEQY
TRBJ2-7,TRBV19,ASSITRGPNHEQY
TRBJ1-6,TRBV19,ASSKDRGVNSPLH
TRBJ2-7,TRBV11-3,ASSSDRSYEQY
TRBJ2-3,TRBV5-1,ASGRGGTPDTQY
TRBJ2-7,TRBV19,ASSPFSGQGIHEQY
TRBJ1-1,TRBV23-1,ASSQSLSGQGISEAF
TRBJ2-3,TRBV18,ASSPTPWPLTDTQY
TRBJ2-4,TRBV7-2,ASSPSAGTIDNIQY
TRBJ2-5,TRBV7-2,ASSFRLAGPQETQY
TRBJ1-3,TRBV30,AWRSTGGNTIY
TRBJ1-1,TRBV6-6,ASSYLGENTEAF
TRBJ2-7,TRBV11-2,ASSLGAREEQY
TRBJ2-5,TRBV5-1,ASSLASGTGRQETQY
TRBJ2-5,TRBV10-1,ASSDRGPETQY
TRBJ2-7,TRBV2,ASTIGAKGDEQY
TRBJ2-5,TRBV5-1,ASSFGNRSQETQY
TRBJ1-4,TRBV7-2,ASSLGPVVATNEKLF
TRBJ1-2,TRBV15,ATSTGQGPLGYT
TRBJ2-4,TRBV7-5,ARSTVWEGKNIQY
TRBJ2-2,TRBV11-2,ASSPGQGGTGELF
TRBJ1-3,TRBV19,ASSDTGVSGNTIY